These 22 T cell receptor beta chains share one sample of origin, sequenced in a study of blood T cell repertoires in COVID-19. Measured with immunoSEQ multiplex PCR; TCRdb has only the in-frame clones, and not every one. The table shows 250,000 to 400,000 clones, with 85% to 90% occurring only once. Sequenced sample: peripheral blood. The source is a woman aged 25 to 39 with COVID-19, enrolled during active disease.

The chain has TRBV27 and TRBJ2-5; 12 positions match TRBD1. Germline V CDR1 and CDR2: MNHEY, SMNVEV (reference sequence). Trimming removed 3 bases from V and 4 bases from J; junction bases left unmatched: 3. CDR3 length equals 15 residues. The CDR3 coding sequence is TGTGCCAGCAGTTTGGGACAGGGGGCACGAGAGACCCAGTACTTC. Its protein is CASSLGQGARETQYF.

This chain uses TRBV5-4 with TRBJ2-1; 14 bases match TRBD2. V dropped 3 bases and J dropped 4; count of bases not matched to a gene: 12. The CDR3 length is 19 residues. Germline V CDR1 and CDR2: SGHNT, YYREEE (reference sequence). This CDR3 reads CASSSLRTSGGRKYNEQFF. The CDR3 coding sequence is TGTGCCAGCAGCTCCCTTCGGACTAGCGGGGGGCGAAAATACAATGAGCAGTTCTTC.

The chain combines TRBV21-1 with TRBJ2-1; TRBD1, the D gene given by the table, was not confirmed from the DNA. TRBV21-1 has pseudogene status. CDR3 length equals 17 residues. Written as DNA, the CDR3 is TGTGCCAGCAGCGATGGGACAGGGGCGAGCTCCTACAATGAGCAGTTCTTC. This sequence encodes CASSDGTGASSYNEQFF.

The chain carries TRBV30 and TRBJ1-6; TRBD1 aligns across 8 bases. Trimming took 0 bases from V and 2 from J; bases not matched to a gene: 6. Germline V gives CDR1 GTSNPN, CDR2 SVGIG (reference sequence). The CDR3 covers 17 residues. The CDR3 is CAWSVRDRRAYNSPLHF. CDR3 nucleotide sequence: TGTGCCTGGAGTGTACGGGACAGGAGGGCCTATAATTCACCCCTCCACTTT.

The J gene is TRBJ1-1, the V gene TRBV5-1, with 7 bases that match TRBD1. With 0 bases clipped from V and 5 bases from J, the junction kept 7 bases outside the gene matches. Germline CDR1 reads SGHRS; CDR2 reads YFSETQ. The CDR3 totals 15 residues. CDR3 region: CASSLVNRGETEAFF. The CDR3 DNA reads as TGCGCCAGCAGCTTGGTAAACAGGGGAGAGACTGAAGCTTTCTTT.

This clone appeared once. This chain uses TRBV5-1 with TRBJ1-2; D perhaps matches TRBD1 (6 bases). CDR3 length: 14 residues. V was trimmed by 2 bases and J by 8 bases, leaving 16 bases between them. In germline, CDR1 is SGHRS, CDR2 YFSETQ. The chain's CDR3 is CASSFGAQGPGYTF. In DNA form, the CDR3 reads TGCGCCAGCAGCTTCGGGGCCCAGGGGCCGGGCTACACCTTC.

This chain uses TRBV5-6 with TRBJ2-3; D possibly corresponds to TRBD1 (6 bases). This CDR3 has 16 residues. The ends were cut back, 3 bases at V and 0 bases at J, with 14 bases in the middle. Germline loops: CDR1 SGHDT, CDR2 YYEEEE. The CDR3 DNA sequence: TGTGCCAGCAGCTCCCTACAGGGCTCTAGCACAGATACGCAGTATTTT. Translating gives CASSSLQGSSTDTQYF.

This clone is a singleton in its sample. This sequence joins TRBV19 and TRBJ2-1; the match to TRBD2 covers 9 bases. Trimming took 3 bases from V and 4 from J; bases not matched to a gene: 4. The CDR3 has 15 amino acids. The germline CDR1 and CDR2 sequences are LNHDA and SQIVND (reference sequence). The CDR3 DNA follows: TGTGCCAGTAGTATTAGGGCGGGAGGGTACAATGAGCAGTTCTTC. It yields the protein CASSIRAGGYNEQFF.

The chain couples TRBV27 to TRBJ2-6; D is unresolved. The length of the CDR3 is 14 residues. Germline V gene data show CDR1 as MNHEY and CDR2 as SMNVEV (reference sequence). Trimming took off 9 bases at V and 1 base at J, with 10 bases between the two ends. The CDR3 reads CASSASSGANVLTF. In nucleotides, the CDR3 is TGTGCCAGTAGTGCTAGTTCTGGGGCCAACGTCCTGACTTTC.

DNA of the CDR3: TGTGCCAGCAGCAGGCGGGGACAGAGGGCACCTCTAAGCTCCTACAATGAGCAGTTCTTC. Amino acids: CASSRRGQRAPLSSYNEQFF. This sequence joins TRBV5-4 and TRBJ2-1; a weak D match, TRBD1 (7 bases). CDR1 and CDR2 from the germline V gene are SGHNT and YYREEE (reference sequence). The V gene lost 4 bases and the J gene lost 0 bases, with 26 bases spanning the gap. The CDR3 length is 20 residues.

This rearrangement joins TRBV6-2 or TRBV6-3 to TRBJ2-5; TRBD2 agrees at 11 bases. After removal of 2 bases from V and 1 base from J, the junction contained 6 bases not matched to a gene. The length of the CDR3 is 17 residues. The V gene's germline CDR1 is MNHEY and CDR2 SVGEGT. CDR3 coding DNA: TGTGCCAGCAGTTACCTTCGGACTAGCGGGCCCCAAGAGACCCAGTACTTC. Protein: CASSYLRTSGPQETQYF.

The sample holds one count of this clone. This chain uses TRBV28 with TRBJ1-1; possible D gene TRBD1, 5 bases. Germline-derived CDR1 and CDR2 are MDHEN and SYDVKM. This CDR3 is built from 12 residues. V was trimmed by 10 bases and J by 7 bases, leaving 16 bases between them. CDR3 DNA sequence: TGTGCCACCGGGGGTTGGGAGCTTGAAGCTTTCTTT. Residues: CATGGWELEAFF.

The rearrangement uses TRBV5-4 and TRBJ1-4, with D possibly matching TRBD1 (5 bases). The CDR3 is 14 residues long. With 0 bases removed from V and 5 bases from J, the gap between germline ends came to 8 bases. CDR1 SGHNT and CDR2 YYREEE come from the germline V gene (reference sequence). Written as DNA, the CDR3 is TGTGCCAGCAGCTTGGGTCAGGGAAATGAAAAACTGTTTTTT. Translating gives CASSLGQGNEKLFF.

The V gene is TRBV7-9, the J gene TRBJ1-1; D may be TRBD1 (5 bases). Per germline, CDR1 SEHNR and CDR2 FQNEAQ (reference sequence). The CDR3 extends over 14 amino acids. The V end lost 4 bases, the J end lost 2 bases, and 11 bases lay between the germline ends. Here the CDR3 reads CASSSDTSNTEAFF. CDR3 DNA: TGTGCCAGCAGCTCGGACACCTCAAACACTGAAGCTTTCTTT.

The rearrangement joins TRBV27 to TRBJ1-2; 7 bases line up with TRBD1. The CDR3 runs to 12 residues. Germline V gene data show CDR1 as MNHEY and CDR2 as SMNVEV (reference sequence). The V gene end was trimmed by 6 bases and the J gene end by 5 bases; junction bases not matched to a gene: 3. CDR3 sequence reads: CASRDRRYGYTF. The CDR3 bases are TGTGCCAGCAGGGACAGGCGATATGGCTACACCTTC.

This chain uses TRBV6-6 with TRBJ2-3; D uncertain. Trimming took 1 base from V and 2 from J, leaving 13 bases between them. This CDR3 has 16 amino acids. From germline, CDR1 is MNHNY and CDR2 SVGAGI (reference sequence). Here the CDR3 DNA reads TGTGCCAGCAGTTACTGGGCCAACCCGAACACAGATACGCAGTATTTT. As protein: CASSYWANPNTDTQYF.

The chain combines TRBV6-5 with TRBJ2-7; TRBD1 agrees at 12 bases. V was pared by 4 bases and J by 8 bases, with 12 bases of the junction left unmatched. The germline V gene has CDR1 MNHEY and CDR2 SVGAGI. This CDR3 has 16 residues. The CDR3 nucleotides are TGTGCCAGCAGTTTGACCGGGACAGGGGGCGGAGGACAGCAGTACTTC. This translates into CASSLTGTGGGGQQYF.

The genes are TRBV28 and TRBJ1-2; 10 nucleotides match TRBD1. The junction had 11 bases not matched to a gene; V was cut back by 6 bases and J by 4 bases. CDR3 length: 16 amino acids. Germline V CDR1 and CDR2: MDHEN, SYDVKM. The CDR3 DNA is TGTGCCAGCAGGGAGACAGGGGGCGCGAGGGGCTATGGCTACACCTTC. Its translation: CASRETGGARGYGYTF.

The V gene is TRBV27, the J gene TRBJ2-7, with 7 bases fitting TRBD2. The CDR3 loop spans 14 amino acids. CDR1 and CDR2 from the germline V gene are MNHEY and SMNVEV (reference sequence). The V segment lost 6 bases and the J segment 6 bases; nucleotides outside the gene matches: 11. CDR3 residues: CASRVTTWGGEQYF. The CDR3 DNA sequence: TGTGCCAGCAGGGTTACAACGTGGGGGGGCGAGCAGTACTTC.

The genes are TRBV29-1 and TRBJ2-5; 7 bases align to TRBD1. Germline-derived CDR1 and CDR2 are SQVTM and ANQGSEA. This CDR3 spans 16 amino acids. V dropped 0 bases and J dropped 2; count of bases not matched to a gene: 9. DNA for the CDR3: TGCAGCGTTGAAGATCCAGAGGGACAGAGTCAAGAGACCCAGTACTTC. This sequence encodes CSVEDPEGQSQETQYF.

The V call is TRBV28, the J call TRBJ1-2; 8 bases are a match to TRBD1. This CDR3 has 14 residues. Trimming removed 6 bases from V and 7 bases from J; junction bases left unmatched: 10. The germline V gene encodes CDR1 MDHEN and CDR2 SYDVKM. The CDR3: CASSTGQGKGGYTF. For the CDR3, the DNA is TGTGCCAGCAGCACTGGACAGGGAAAAGGTGGCTACACCTTC.

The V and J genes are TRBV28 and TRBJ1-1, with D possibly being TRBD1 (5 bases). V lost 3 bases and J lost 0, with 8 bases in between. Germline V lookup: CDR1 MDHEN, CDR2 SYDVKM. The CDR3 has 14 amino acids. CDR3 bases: TGTGCCAGCAGTTTGACAGCTATGAACACTGAAGCTTTCTTT. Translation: CASSLTAMNTEAFF.